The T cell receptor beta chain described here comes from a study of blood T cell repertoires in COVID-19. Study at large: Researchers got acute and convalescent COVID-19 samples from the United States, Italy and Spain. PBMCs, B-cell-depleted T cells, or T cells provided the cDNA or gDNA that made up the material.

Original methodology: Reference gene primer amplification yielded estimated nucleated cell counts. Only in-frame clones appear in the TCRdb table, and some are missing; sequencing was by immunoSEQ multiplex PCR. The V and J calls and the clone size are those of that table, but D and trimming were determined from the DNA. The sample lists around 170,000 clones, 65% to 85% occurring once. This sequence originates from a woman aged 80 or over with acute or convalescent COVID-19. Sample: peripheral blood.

This CDR3 is CASAAGEGQPQHF. The CDR3 DNA sequence: TGTGCCAGCGCGGCAGGGGAAGGTCAGCCCCAGCATTTT. The chain combines TRBV6-5 with TRBJ1-5, with D possibly matching TRBD1 (6 bases). This CDR3 region has 13 residues. Germline V gene data show CDR1 as MNHEY and CDR2 as SVGAGI. Trimming pared 8 bases from V and 6 bases from J, leaving 14 bases between.